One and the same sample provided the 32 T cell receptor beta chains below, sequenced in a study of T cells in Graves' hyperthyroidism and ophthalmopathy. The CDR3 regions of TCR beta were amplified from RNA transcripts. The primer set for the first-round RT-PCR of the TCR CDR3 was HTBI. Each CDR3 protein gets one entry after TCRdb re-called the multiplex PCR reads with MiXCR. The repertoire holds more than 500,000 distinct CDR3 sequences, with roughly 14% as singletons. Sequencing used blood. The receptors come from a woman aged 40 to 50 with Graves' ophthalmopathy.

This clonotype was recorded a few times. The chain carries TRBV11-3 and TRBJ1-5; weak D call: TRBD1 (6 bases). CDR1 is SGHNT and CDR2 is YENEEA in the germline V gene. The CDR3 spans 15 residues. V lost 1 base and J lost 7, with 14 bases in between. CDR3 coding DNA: TGTGCCAGCAGCTTAGTTGGGGGCAACGGGCAGCCCCAGCATTTT. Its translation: CASSLVGGNGQPQHF.

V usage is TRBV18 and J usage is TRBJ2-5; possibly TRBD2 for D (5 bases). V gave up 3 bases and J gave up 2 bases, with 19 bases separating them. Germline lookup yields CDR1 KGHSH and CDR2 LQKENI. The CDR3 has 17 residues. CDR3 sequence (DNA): TGTGCCAGCTCACCCCCTCGAGGGATGGGGATGCAAGAGACCCAGTACTTC. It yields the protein CASSPPRGMGMQETQYF.

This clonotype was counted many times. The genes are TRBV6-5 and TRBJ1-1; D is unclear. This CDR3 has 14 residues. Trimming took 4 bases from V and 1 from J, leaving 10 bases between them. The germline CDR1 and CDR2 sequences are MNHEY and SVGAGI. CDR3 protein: CASSWGSSNTEAFF. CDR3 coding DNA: TGTGCCAGCAGTTGGGGTTCTTCGAACACTGAAGCTTTCTTT.

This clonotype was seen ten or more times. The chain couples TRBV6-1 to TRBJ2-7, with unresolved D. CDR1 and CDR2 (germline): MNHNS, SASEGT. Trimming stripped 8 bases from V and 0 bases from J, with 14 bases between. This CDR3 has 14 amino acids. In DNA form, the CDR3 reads TGTGCCAGCGAGAAGAGGTATATCTCCTACGAGCAGTACTTC. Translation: CASEKRYISYEQYF.

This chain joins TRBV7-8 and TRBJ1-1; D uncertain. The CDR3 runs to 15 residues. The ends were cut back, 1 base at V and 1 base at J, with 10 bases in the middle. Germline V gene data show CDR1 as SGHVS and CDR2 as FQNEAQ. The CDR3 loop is CASSLGVVRNTEAFF. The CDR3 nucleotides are TGTGCCAGCAGCTTAGGTGTAGTCCGGAACACTGAAGCTTTCTTT.

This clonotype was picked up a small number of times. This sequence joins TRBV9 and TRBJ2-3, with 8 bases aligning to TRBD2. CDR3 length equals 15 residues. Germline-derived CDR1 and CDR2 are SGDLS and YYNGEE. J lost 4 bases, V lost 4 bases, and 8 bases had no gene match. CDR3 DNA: TGTGCCAGCAGCCCGCCGGAGGGACTAGCAGATACGCAGTATTTT. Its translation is CASSPPEGLADTQYF.

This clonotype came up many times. CDR3 sequence: CASSWGSNTEAFF. The CDR3 DNA reads as TGCGCCAGCAGCTGGGGGAGTAACACTGAAGCTTTCTTT. This chain joins TRBV5-1 and TRBJ1-1; possibly TRBD1 for D (5 bases). Trimming left V 3 bases short and J 2 bases short, with 8 bases between. Germline values: CDR1 SGHRS, CDR2 YFSETQ. CDR3 length: 13 amino acids.

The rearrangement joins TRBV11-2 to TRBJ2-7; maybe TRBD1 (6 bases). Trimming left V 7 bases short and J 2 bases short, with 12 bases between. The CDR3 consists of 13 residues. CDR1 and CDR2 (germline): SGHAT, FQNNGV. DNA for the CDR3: TGTGCCAGCACAGCTACAGGGACCTACGAGCAGTACTTC. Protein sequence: CASTATGTYEQYF.

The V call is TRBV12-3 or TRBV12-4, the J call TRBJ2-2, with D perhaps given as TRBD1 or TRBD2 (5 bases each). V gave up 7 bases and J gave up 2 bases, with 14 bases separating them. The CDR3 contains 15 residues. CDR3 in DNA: TGTGCCAGCATCTTGGGACGGAGCAACACCGGGGAGCTGTTTTTT. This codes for CASILGRSNTGELFF.

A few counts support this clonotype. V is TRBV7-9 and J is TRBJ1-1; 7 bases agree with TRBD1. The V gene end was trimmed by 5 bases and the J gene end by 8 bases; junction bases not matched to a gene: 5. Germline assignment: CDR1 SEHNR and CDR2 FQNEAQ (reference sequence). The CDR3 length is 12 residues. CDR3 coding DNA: TGTGCCAGCAGCCCGCCGACAGGGGAAGCTTTCTTT. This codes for CASSPPTGEAFF.

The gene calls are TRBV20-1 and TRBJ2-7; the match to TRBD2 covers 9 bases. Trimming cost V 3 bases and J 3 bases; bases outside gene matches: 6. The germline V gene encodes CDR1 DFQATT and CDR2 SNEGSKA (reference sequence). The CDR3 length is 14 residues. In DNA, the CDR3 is TGCAGTGCTAGGGACCTAGCGGGGATCTACGAGCAGTACTTC. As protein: CSARDLAGIYEQYF.

The CDR3 region has the DNA TGTGCCTGGAGTGTAGCGGGAGGATTTGATGAGCAGTACTTC. This codes for CAWSVAGGFDEQYF. V usage is TRBV30 and J usage is TRBJ2-7, with 9 bases that match TRBD2. Looked up from germline, CDR1 is GTSNPN and CDR2 is SVGIG (reference sequence). V lost 0 bases to trimming and J lost 7 bases; unmatched junction nucleotides: 7. This CDR3 comprises 14 residues.

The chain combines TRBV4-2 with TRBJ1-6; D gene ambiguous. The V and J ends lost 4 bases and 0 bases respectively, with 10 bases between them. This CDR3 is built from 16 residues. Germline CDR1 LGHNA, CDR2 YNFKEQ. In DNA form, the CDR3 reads TGTGCCAGCAGCCCTTCGGAAAGCTCCTATAATTCACCCCTCCACTTT. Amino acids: CASSPSESSYNSPLHF.

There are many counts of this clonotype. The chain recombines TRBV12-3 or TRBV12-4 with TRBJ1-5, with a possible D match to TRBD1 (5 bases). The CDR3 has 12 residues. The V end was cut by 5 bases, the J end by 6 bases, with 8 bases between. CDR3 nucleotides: TGTGCCAGCAGTCAGGGTTTTCAGCCCCAGCATTTT. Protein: CASSQGFQPQHF.

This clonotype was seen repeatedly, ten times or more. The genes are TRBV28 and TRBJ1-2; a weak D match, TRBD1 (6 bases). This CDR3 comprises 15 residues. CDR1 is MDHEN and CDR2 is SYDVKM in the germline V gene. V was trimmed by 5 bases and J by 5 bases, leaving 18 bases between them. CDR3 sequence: CASSPGQPGLYGYTF. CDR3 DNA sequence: TGTGCCAGCAGTCCCGGACAGCCAGGCCTATATGGCTACACCTTC.

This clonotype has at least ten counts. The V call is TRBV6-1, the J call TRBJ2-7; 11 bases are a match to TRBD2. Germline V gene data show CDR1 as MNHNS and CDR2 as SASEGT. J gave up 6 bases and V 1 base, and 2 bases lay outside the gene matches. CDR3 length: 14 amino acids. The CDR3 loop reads CASSEGLAGGEQYF. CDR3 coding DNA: TGTGCCAGCAGTGAAGGTCTAGCGGGAGGCGAGCAGTACTTC.

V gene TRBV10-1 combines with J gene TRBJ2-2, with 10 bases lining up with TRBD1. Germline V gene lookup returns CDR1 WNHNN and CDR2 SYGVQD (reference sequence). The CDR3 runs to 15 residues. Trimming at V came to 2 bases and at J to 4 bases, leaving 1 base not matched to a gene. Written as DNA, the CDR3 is TGCGCCAGCAGTGAGGGGACAGGGGCCACCGGGGAGCTGTTTTTT. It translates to CASSEGTGATGELFF.

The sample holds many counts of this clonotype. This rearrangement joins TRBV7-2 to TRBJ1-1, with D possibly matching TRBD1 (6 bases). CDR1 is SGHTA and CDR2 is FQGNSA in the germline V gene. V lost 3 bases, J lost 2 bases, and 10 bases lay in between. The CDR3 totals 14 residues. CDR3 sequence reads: CASSFQDRNTEAFF. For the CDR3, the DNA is TGTGCCAGCAGCTTCCAGGACAGAAACACTGAAGCTTTCTTT. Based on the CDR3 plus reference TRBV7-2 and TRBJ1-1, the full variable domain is GAGVSQSPSNKVTEKGKDVELRCDPISGHTALYWYRQSLGQGLEFLIYFQGNSAPDKSGLPSDRFSAERTGGSVSTLTIQRTQQEDSAVYLCASSFQDRNTEAFFGQGTRLTVV.

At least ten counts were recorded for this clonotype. The CDR3: CASSTQTGEGETQYF. Written as DNA, the CDR3 is TGTGCCAGCAGTACACAGACAGGGGAGGGAGAGACCCAGTACTTC. V is TRBV28 and J is TRBJ2-5, with D maybe TRBD1 (8 bases). Germline CDR1 and CDR2: MDHEN and SYDVKM. The CDR3 has 15 residues. V was clipped by 5 bases and J by 4 bases, with 17 bases between them.

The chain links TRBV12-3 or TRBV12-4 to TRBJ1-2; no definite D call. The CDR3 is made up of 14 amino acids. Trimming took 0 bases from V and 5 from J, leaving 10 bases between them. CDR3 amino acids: CASSLALRSYGYTF. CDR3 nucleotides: TGTGCCAGCAGTTTAGCGCTGAGGAGTTATGGCTACACCTTC.

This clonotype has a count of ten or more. The CDR3 here is CASSDDLAIKTQYF. The CDR3 DNA reads TGTGCCAGCAGTGATGATTTGGCTATAAAGACCCAGTACTTC. This chain uses TRBV2 with TRBJ2-5; unclear D gene. Germline CDR1 is SNHLY and CDR2 is FYNNEI. The CDR3 has 14 residues. V lost 3 bases to trimming and J lost 6 bases, with 14 bases between them.

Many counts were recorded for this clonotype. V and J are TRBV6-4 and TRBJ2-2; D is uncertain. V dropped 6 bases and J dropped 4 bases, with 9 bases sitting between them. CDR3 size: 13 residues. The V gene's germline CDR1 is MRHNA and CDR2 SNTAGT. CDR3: CASSTGVTGELFF. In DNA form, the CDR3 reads TGTGCCAGCAGCACCGGTGTCACCGGGGAGCTGTTTTTT.

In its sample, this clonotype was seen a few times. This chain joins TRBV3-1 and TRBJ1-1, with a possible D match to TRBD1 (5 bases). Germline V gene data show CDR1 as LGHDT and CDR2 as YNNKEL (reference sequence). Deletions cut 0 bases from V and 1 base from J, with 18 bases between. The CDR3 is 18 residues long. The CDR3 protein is CASSQEDLGDRPNTEAFF. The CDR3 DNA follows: TGTGCCAGCAGCCAAGAAGATTTGGGAGACAGACCGAACACTGAAGCTTTCTTT.

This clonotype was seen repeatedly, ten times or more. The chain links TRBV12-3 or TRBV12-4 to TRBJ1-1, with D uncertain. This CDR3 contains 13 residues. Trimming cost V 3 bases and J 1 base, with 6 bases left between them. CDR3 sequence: CASSFFKNTEAFF. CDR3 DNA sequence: TGTGCCAGCAGTTTTTTCAAGAACACTGAAGCTTTCTTT.

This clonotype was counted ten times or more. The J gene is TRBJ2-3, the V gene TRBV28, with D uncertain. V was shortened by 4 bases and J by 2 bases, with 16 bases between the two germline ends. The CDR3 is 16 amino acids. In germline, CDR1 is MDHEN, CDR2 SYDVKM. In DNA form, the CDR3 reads TGTGCCAGCAGTTCGATCAGCACAACCTTCACAGATACGCAGTATTTT. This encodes CASSSISTTFTDTQYF.

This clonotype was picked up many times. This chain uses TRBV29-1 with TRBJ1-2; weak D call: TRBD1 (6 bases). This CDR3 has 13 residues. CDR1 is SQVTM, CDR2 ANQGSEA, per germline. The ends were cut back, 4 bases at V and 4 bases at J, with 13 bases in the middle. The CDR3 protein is CSVGEQGLYGYTF. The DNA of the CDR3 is TGCAGCGTTGGGGAACAGGGCCTCTATGGCTACACCTTC.

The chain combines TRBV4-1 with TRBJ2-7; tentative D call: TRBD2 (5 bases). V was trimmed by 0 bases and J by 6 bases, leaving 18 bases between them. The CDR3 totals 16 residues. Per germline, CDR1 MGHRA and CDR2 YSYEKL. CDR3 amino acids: CASSQEWQKREFEQYF. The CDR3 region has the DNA TGCGCCAGCAGCCAAGAATGGCAGAAGAGGGAGTTCGAGCAGTACTTC.

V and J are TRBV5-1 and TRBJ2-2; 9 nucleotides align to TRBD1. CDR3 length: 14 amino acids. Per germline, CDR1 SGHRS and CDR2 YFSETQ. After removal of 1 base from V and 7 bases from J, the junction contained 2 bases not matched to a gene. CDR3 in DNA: TGCGCCAGCAGCTTGTGGACAGGGGACGGGGAGCTGTTTTTT. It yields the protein CASSLWTGDGELFF.

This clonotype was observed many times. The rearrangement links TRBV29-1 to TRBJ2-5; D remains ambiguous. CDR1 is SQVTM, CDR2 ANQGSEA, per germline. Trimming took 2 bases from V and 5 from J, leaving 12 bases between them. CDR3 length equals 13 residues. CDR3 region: CSVELDRRETQYF. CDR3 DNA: TGCAGCGTTGAACTGGACCGCCGGGAGACCCAGTACTTC. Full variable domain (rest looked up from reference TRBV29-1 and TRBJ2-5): SAVISQKPSRDICQRGTSLTIQCQVDSQVTMMFWYRQQPGQSLTLIATANQGSEATYESGFVIDKFPISRPNLTFSTLTVSNMSPEDSSIYLCSVELDRRETQYFGPGTRLLVL.

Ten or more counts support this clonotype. The CDR3, as DNA: TGCAGTGCTAGAGGACTAGCGGTTCCGAGGGAAGAGACCCAGTACTTC. Protein: CSARGLAVPREETQYF. This chain joins TRBV20-1 and TRBJ2-5, with 9 bases aligning to TRBD2. With V trimmed by 1 base and J by 3 bases, 9 bases remained unmatched. Germline-derived CDR1 and CDR2 are DFQATT and SNEGSKA (reference sequence). The CDR3 length is 16 residues.

The DNA of the CDR3 is TGTGCCAGCAGTTTCTGGCAGGGGGCGAACACCGGGGAGCTGTTTTTT. This encodes CASSFWQGANTGELFF. The chain joins TRBV6-2 or TRBV6-3 to TRBJ2-2, with 7 bases that match TRBD1. The CDR3 is made up of 16 amino acids. V gave up 4 bases and J gave up 0 bases; unmatched junction bases: 5. Germline CDR1 reads MNHEY; CDR2 reads SVGEGT.

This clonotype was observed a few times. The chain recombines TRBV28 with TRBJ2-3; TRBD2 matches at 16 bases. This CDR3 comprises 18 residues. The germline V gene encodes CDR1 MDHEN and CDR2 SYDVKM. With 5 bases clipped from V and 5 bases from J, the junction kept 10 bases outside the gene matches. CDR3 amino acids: CASSHPGTSGRAGDTQYF. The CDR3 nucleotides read TGTGCCAGCAGTCATCCCGGGACTAGCGGGAGGGCGGGAGATACGCAGTATTTT.